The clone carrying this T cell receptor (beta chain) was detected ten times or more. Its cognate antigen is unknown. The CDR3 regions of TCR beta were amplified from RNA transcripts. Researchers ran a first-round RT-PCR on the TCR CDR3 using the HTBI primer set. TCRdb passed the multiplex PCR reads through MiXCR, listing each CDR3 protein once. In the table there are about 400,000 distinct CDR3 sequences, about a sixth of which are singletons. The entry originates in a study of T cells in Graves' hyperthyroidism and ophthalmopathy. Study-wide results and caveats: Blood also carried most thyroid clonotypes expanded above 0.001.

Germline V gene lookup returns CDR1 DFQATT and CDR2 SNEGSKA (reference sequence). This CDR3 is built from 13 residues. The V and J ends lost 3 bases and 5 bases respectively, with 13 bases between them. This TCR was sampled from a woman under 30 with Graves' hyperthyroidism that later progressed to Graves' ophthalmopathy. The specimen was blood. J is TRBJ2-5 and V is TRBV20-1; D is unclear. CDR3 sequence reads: CSASVRIGETQYF. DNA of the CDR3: TGCAGTGCTAGTGTTCGGATAGGGGAGACCCAGTACTTC.